This T cell receptor beta chain appears in the sequencing data of a study of early T cells in non-severe SARS-CoV-2 infection. Study details: Investigators sequenced bulk RNA drawn from unsorted whole blood, and chains remained unpaired. Study-wide results and limits: Comparison of clonotypes with VDJdb favored anti-spike CD8 responses while missing private and CD4 specificities.

This clonotype has only a few counts. Its specificity is unknown. The trim removed 4 bases at V and 7 bases at J, leaving 5 bases unmatched. The CDR3 sequence is 14 residues long. From germline, CDR1 is SGHAT and CDR2 FQDESV (reference sequence). As part of library construction, unique molecular identifiers were attached to individual cDNA molecules. TCRdb re-derived calls from the 5' RACE reads in MiXCR, one entry per CDR3 protein. The sample has around 93,000 distinct CDR3 sequences; less than 15% are singletons. The chain joins TRBV11-1 to TRBJ2-3, with 10 bases aligning to TRBD2. This TCR was recovered from an adult who was a healthcare worker with PCR-confirmed SARS-CoV-2 infection or an uninfected control (not recorded which). Source: whole blood, taken at baseline. CDR3 bases: TGTGCCAGCAGCTCAGCGGGAGGGAGTAATACGCAGTATTTT. This sequence encodes CASSSAGGSNTQYF.